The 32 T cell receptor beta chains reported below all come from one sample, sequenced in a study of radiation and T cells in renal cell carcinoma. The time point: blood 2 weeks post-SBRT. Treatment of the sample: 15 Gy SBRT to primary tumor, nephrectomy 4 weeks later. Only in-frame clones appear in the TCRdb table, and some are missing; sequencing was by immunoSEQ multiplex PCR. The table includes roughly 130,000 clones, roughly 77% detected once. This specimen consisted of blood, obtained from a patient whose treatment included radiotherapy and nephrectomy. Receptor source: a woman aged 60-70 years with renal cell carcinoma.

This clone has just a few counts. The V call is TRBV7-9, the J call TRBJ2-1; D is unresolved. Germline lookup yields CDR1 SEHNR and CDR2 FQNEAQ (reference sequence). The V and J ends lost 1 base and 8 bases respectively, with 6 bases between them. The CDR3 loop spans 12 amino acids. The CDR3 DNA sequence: TGTGCCAGCAGCTTAGTGGGTTATGAGCAGTTCTTC. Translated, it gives CASSLVGYEQFF. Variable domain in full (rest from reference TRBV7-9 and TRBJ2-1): DTGVSQNPRHKITKRGQNVTFRCDPISEHNRLYWYRQTLGQGPEFLTYFQNEAQLEKSRLLSDRFSAERPKGSFSTLEIQRTEQGDSAMYLCASSLVGYEQFFGPGTRLTVL.

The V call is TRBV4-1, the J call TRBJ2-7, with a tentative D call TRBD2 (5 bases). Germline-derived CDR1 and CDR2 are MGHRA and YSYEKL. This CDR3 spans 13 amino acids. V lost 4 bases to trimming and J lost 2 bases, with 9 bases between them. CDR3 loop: CASSPGVPYEQYF. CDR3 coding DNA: TGCGCCAGCAGCCCCGGGGTCCCCTACGAGCAGTACTTC.

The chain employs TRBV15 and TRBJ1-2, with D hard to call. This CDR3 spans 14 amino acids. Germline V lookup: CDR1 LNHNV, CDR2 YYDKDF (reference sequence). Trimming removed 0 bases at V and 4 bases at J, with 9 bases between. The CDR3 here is CATSRDQSGYGYTF. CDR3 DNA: TGTGCCACCAGCAGAGATCAATCCGGCTATGGCTACACCTTC.

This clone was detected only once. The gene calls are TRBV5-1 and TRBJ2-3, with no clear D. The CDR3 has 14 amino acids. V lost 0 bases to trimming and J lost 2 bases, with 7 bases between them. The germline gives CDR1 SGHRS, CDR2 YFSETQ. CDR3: CASSLGQYTDTQYF. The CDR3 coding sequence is TGCGCCAGCAGCTTGGGGCAGTACACAGATACGCAGTATTTT.

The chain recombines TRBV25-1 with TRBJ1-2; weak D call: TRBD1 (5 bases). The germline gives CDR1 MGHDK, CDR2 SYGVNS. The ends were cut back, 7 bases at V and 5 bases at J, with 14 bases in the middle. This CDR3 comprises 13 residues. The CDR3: CASTSGTLYGYTF. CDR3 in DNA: TGTGCCAGCACCTCGGGGACCCTTTATGGCTACACCTTC.

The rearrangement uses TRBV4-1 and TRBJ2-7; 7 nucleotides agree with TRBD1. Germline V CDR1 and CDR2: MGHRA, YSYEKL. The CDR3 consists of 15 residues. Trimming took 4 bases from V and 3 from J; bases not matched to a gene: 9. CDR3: CASSRERTGRYEQYF. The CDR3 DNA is TGCGCCAGCAGCCGAGAGAGGACAGGCCGCTACGAGCAGTACTTC.

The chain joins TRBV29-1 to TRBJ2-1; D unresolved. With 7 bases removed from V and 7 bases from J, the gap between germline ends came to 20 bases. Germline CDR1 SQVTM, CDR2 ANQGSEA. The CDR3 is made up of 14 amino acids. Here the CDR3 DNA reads TGCAGCGGCTTGACTCCCGAACTCGGGAATGAGCAGTTCTTC. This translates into CSGLTPELGNEQFF.

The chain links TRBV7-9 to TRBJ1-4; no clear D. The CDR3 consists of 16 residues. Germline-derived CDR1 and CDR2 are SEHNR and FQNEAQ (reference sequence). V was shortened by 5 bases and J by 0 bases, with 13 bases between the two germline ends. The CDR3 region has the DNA TGTGCCAGCAGCCTCGGTTCGGGGACAACTAATGAAAAACTGTTTTTT. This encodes CASSLGSGTTNEKLFF.

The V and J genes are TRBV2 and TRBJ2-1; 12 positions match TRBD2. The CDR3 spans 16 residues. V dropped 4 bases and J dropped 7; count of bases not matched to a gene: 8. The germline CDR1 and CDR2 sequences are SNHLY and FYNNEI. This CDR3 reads CASSGPSGGAGNEQFF. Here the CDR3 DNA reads TGTGCCAGCAGTGGGCCTAGCGGGGGGGCTGGGAATGAGCAGTTCTTC.

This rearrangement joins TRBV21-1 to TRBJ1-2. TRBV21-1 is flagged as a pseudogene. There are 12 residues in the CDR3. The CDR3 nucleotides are TGTGCCAGCAGAGTGGCGAGCCCTGGCTACACCTTC. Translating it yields CASRVASPGYTF.

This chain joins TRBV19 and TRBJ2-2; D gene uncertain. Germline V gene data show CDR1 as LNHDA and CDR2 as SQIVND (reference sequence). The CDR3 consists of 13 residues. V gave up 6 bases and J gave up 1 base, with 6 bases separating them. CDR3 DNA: TGTGCCAGTAGCGGCGGGAACACCGGGGAGCTGTTTTTT. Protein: CASSGGNTGELFF.

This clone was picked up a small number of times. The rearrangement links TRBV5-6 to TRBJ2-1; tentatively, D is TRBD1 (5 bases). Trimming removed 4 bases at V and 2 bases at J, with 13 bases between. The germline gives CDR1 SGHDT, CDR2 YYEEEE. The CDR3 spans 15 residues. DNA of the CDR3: TGTGCCAGCAGCCTCGACAGTCTCCCCTACAATGAGCAGTTCTTC. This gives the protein CASSLDSLPYNEQFF.

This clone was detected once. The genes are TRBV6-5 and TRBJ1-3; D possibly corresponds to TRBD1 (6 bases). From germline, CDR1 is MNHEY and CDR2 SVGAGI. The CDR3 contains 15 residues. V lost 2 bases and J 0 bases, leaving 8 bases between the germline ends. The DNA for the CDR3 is TGTGCCAGCAGTTACCTGACAGGCTCTGGAAACACCATATATTTT. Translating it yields CASSYLTGSGNTIYF.

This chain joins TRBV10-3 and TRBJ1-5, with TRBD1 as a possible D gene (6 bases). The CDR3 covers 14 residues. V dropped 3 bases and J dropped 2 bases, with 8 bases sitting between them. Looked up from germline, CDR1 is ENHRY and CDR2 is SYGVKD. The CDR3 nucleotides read TGTGCCATCAGTGAAGGGGGGGGCAATCAGCCCCAGCATTTT. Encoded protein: CAISEGGGNQPQHF.

The CDR3 loop is CASKESGGLDNQPQHF. CDR3 coding DNA: TGTGCCAGTAAGGAATCGGGGGGATTAGACAATCAGCCCCAGCATTTT. This chain links TRBV19 with TRBJ1-5; the D gene is possibly TRBD1 (5 bases). CDR1 and CDR2 from the germline V gene are LNHDA and SQIVND (reference sequence). This CDR3 has 16 residues. The V end lost 7 bases, the J end lost 3 bases, and 19 bases lay between the germline ends.

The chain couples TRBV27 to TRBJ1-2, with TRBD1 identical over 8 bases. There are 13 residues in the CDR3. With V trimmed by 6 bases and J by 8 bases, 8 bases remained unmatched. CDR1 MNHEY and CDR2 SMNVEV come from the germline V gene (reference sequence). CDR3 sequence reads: CASSIIQGEGYTF. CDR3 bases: TGTGCCAGCAGCATTATACAGGGGGAGGGCTACACCTTC.

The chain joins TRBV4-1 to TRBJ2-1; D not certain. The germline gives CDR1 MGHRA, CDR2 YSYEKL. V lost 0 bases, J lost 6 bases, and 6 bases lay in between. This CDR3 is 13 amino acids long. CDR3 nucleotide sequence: TGCGCCAGCAGCCAAGAAAAGATCAATGAGCAGTTCTTC. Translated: CASSQEKINEQFF.

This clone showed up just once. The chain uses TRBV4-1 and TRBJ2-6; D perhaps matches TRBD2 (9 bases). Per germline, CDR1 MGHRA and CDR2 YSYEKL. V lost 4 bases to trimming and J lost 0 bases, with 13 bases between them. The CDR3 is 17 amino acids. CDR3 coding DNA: TGCGCCAGCAGCCCTAGCGGGACAGGCTCTGGGGCCAACGTCCTGACTTTC. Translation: CASSPSGTGSGANVLTF.

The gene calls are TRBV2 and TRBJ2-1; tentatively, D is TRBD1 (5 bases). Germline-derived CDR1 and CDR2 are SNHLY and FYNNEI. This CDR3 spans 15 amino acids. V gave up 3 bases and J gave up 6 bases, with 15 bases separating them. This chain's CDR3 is CASSDWAGISNEQFF. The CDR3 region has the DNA TGTGCCAGCAGTGATTGGGCAGGGATAAGCAATGAGCAGTTCTTC.

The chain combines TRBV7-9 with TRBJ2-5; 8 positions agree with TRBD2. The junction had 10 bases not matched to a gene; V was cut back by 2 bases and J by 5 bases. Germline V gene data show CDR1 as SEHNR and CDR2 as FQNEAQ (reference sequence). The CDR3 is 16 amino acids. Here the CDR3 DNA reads TGTGCCAGCAGCTTAATCGTGGTGTCGGGAGGGGAGACCCAGTACTTC. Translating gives CASSLIVVSGGETQYF. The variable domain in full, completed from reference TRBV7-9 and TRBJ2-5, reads DTGVSQNPRHKITKRGQNVTFRCDPISEHNRLYWYRQTLGQGPEFLTYFQNEAQLEKSRLLSDRFSAERPKGSFSTLEIQRTEQGDSAMYLCASSLIVVSGGETQYFGPGTRLLVL.

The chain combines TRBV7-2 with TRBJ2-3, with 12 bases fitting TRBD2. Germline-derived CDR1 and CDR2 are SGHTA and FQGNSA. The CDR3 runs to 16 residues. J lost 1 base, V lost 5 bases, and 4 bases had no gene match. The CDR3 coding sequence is TGTGCCAGCAGCATGAGACTAGCGGGGGGCACAGATACGCAGTATTTT. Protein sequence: CASSMRLAGGTDTQYF.

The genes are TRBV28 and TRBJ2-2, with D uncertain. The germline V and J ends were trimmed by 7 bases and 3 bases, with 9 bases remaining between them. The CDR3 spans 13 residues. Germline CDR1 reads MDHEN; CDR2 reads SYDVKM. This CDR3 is CASIETHTGELFF. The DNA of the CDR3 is TGTGCCAGCATCGAAACCCACACCGGGGAGCTGTTTTTT.

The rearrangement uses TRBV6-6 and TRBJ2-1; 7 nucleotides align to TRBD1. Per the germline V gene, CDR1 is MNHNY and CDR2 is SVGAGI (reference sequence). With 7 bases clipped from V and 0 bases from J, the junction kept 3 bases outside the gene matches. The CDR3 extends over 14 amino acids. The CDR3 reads CASTDRDSYNEQFF. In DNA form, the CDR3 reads TGTGCCAGCACCGACAGGGACTCCTACAATGAGCAGTTCTTC.

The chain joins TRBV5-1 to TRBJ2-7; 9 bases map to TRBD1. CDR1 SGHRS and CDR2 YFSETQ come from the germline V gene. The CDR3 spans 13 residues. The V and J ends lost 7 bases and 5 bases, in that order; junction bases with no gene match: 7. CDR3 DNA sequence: TGCGCCAGCCGGGGGACAGGGATCCACGAGCAGTACTTC. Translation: CASRGTGIHEQYF.

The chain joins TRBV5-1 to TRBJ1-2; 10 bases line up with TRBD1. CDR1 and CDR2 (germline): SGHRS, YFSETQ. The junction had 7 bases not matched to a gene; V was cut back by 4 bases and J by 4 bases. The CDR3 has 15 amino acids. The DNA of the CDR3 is TGCGCCAGCAGCACGACAGGGGGCGCACTCTATGGCTACACCTTC. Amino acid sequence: CASSTTGGALYGYTF.

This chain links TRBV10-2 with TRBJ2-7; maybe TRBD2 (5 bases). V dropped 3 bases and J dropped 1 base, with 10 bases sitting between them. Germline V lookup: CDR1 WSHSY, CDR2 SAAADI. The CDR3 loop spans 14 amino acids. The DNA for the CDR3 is TGCGCCAGCAGTGATGGACTTATATCCTACGAGCAGTACTTC. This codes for CASSDGLISYEQYF.

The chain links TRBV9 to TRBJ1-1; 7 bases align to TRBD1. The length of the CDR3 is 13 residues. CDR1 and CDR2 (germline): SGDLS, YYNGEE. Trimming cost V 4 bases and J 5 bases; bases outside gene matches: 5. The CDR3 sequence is CASSLGQATEAFF. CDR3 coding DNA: TGTGCCAGCAGCCTCGGACAGGCTACTGAAGCTTTCTTT.

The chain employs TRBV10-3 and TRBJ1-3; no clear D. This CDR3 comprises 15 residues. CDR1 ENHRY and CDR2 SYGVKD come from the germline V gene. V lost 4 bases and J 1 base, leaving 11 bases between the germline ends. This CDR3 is CAISVSQKSGNTIYF. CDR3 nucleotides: TGTGCCATCAGTGTATCGCAAAAATCTGGAAACACCATATATTTT.

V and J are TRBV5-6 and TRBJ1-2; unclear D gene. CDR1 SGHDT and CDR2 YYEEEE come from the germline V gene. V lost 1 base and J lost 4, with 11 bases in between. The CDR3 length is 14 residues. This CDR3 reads CASSLQGLVYGYTF. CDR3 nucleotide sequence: TGTGCCAGCAGCTTGCAAGGGTTGGTCTATGGCTACACCTTC. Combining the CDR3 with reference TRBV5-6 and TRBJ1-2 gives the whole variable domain DAGVTQSPTHLIKTRGQQVTLRCSPKSGHDTVSWYQQALGQGPQFIFQYYEEEERQRGNFPDRFSGHQFPNYSSELNVNALLLGDSALYLCASSLQGLVYGYTFGSGTRLTVV.

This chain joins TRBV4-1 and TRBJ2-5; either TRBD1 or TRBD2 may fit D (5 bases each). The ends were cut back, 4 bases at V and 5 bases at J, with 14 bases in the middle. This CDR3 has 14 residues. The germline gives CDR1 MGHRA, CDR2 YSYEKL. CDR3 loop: CASSLDPGQETQYF. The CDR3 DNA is TGCGCCAGCAGCCTCGATCCGGGGCAGGAGACCCAGTACTTC.

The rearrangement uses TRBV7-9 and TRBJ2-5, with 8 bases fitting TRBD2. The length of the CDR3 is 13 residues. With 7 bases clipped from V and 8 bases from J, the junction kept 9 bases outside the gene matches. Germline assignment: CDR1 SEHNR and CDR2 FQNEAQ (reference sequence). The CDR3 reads CASTSGGPPTQYF. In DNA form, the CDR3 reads TGTGCCAGCACCTCGGGGGGGCCCCCAACCCAGTACTTC.

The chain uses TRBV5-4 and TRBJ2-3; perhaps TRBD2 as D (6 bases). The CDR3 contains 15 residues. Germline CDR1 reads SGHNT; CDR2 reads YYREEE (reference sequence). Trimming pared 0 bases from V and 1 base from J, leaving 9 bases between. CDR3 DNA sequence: TGTGCCAGCAGCTTGGGGGGCGGGGGCACAGATACGCAGTATTTT. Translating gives CASSLGGGGTDTQYF. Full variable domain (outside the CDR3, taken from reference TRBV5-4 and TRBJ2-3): ETGVTQSPTHLIKTRGQQVTLRCSSQSGHNTVSWYQQALGQGPQFIFQYYREEENGRGNFPPRFSGLQFPNYSSELNVNALELDDSALYLCASSLGGGGTDTQYFGPGTRLTVL.